The 27 T cell receptor beta chains in this list originate from one sample, sequenced in a study of T-cell reconstitution after alpha-beta-depleted transplantation in children (dated by TCRdb to about 2016). Reading the label with the study, this specimen's treatment or condition is: allogeneic hematopoietic cell transplantation with graft depleted of TCRalphabeta T cells and CD19 B cells. The library was made by PCR. Instrument on record: Illumina HiSeq 2500. Molecular barcoding was employed in the preparation of TCR libraries, with unique molecular identifiers being used to normalize TCRbeta repertoire quantification. The raw public reads went through TCRdb reprocessing: fastp at Q25, MiXCR clone calling, in-frame beta chains kept. Records with the same CDR3 protein are collapsed into one entry carrying the most frequent genes and DNA. The sample table contains 450,000 to 550,000 distinct CDR3 sequences; only one count was recorded for around 10% of them. The top ten constitute 14% of the sample.

Sequences were derived from PBMCs, mostly from graft donor cells, sampled 180 days after TCRalphabeta/CD19-depleted stem cell transplant. Receptors originate from a female patient aged 2-9 years who had a stem cell transplant for aplastic anemia, so the T cells may come from the graft donor.

This clonotype was counted only a few times. CDR3 amino acids: CATPTWDEKLFF. Here the CDR3 DNA reads TGTGCCACCCCCACCTGGGATGAAAAACTGTTTTTT. V and J are TRBV7-9 and TRBJ1-4; no clear D gene. Germline CDR1 and CDR2: SEHNR and FQNEAQ (reference sequence). The ends were cut back, 10 bases at V and 6 bases at J, with 12 bases in the middle. This CDR3 contains 12 residues.

CDR3 bases: TGTGCCAGTAGCTCACACCTCGACAGGAGGACATACAATGAGCAGTTCTTC. Translation gives CASSSHLDRRTYNEQFF. V gene TRBV19 combines with J gene TRBJ2-1; weak D call: TRBD1 (6 bases). This CDR3 region has 17 residues. Between the trimmed V and J ends, which lost 6 bases and 4 bases, there was a span of 22 bases. CDR1 and CDR2 (germline): LNHDA, SQIVND (reference sequence). The entire variable domain, with the rest obtained from reference TRBV19 and TRBJ2-1, is as follows: DGGITQSPKYLFRKEGQNVTLSCEQNLNHDAMYWYRQDPGQGLRLIYYSQIVNDFQKGDIAEGYSVSREKKESFPLTVTSAQKNPTAFYLCASSSHLDRRTYNEQFFGPGTRLTVL.

The V call is TRBV18, the J call TRBJ1-4; D is uncertain. The CDR3 runs 14 residues. The V gene's germline CDR1 is KGHSH and CDR2 LQKENI. V gave up 0 bases and J gave up 4 bases, with 6 bases separating them. The CDR3, as DNA: TGTGCCAGCTCACCACCCACGGTTAATGAAAAACTGTTTTTT. Its protein is CASSPPTVNEKLFF.

This chain links TRBV12-3 or TRBV12-4 with TRBJ2-2; TRBD2 might be the D (6 bases). Trimming cost V 7 bases and J 5 bases, with 14 bases left between them. The CDR3 extends over 14 amino acids. CDR3 amino acids: CASMGNGRTGELFF. The CDR3 bases are TGTGCCAGCATGGGTAACGGGAGAACCGGGGAGCTGTTTTTT.

This clonotype has only a few counts. V gene TRBV28 combines with J gene TRBJ2-1; D tentatively reads TRBD1 or TRBD2 (6 bases each). CDR1 is MDHEN and CDR2 is SYDVKM in the germline V gene. Trimming removed 1 base at V and 2 bases at J, with 12 bases between. This CDR3 has 16 residues. CDR3: CASSLFSGATYNEQFF. The CDR3 nucleotides read TGTGCCAGCAGTTTATTTTCGGGGGCTACCTACAATGAGCAGTTCTTC.

For this clonotype: Given a much more abundant clone one base away, this may be a read error. The rearrangement joins TRBV7-8 to TRBJ2-7, with 11 bases identical to TRBD2. The germline gives CDR1 SGHVS, CDR2 FQNEAQ. The V segment lost 7 bases and the J segment 6 bases; nucleotides outside the gene matches: 8. There are 14 residues in the CDR3. The CDR3 DNA is TGTGCCAGCACCAAAACTAGCGGGAGTGGCGAGCAGTACGTC. As protein: CASTKTSGSGEQYV.

This clonotype was seen repeatedly, ten times or more. This chain connects TRBV6-2 or TRBV6-3 to TRBJ1-1, with 10 positions matching TRBD1. Trimming cost V 4 bases and J 0 bases; bases outside gene matches: 5. This CDR3 has 16 amino acids. CDR1 is MNHEY, CDR2 SVGEGT, per germline. CDR3 bases: TGTGCCAGCAGTTCCAGGGACAGGGGCTTGAACACTGAAGCTTTCTTT. Protein product: CASSSRDRGLNTEAFF.

In this sample, this clonotype turned up many times. The chain is built from TRBV11-2 and TRBJ2-7, with 7 nucleotides matching TRBD1. Germline V gene lookup returns CDR1 SGHAT and CDR2 FQNNGV. After removal of 4 bases from V and 5 bases from J, the junction contained 11 bases not matched to a gene. CDR3 length equals 15 residues. Here the CDR3 reads CASSSWTGRKDEQYF. DNA for the CDR3: TGTGCCAGCAGCTCATGGACAGGAAGGAAGGACGAGCAGTACTTC. Full variable domain (remainder filled in from reference TRBV11-2 and TRBJ2-7): EAGVAQSPRYKIIEKRQSVAFWCNPISGHATLYWYQQILGQGPKLLIQFQNNGVVDDSQLPKDRFSAERLKGVDSTLKIQPAKLEDSAVYLCASSSWTGRKDEQYFGPGTRLTVT.

A few counts support this clonotype. The chain recombines TRBV5-1 with TRBJ2-1, with TRBD2 identical over 14 bases. CDR3 length equals 16 residues. Germline-derived CDR1 and CDR2 are SGHRS and YFSETQ. V trimming: 0 bases; J trimming: 14 bases; junction bases outside the gene matches: 10. CDR3 sequence reads: CASSLDAGLAGEGEFF. CDR3 nucleotides: TGCGCCAGCAGCTTGGACGCGGGACTAGCGGGAGAAGGCGAGTTCTTC.

This clonotype was seen at least ten times. V is TRBV7-9 and J is TRBJ1-4; no reliable D call. Germline V gene lookup returns CDR1 SEHNR and CDR2 FQNEAQ (reference sequence). Trimming removed 1 base from V and 0 bases from J, with 12 bases in between. The length of the CDR3 is 17 residues. The CDR3 bases are TGTGCCAGCAGCTTAGACCTAAAAATTGCAACTAATGAAAAACTGTTTTTT. Translated: CASSLDLKIATNEKLFF.

This clonotype was found a few times. The V and J genes are TRBV28 and TRBJ2-7, with D perhaps matching TRBD2 (5 bases). V dropped 5 bases and J dropped 2 bases, with 16 bases sitting between them. Germline CDR1 is MDHEN and CDR2 is SYDVKM. The CDR3 has 15 amino acids. CDR3 in amino acids: CASSLKADQPYEQYF. CDR3 in DNA: TGTGCCAGCAGTCTAAAAGCGGATCAGCCCTACGAGCAGTACTTC.

This clonotype was picked up many times. The chain joins TRBV20-1 to TRBJ2-1; 8 positions match TRBD2. CDR3 size: 15 residues. Germline values: CDR1 DFQATT, CDR2 SNEGSKA (reference sequence). The J segment lost 4 bases and the V segment lost 0 bases, leaving 5 bases of the junction unmatched. CDR3 residues: CSARELGGGYNEQFF. For the CDR3, the DNA is TGCAGTGCTAGAGAACTTGGCGGGGGGTACAATGAGCAGTTCTTC.

This clonotype was detected a few times. This chain links TRBV29-1 with TRBJ2-7; D is perhaps TRBD2 (5 bases). V lost 4 bases and J 2 bases, leaving 12 bases between the germline ends. CDR1 SQVTM and CDR2 ANQGSEA come from the germline V gene. The CDR3 spans 13 residues. For the CDR3, the DNA is TGCAGCGTTGTTGGTCTAGCCACCTACGAGCAGTACTTC. Its protein is CSVVGLATYEQYF.

The chain combines TRBV7-8 with TRBJ2-2, with 9 positions matching TRBD2. Germline V gene lookup returns CDR1 SGHVS and CDR2 FQNEAQ. The CDR3 is made up of 17 amino acids. J lost 7 bases, V lost 5 bases, and 14 bases had no gene match. The CDR3 sequence is CASSMGGRAVRDGELFF. The CDR3 DNA reads TGTGCCAGCAGCATGGGCGGGAGGGCCGTTCGAGACGGGGAGCTGTTTTTT. Filled out from reference TRBV7-8 and TRBJ2-2, the complete variable domain reads GAGVSQSPRYKVAKRGQDVALRCDPISGHVSLFWYQQALGQGPEFLTYFQNEAQLDKSGLPSDRFFAERPEGSVSTLKIQRTQQEDSAVYLCASSMGGRAVRDGELFFGEGSRLTVL.

This clonotype was picked up a small number of times. V is TRBV5-1 and J is TRBJ2-7, with TRBD1 identical over 10 bases. The CDR3 extends over 14 amino acids. Per the germline V gene, CDR1 is SGHRS and CDR2 is YFSETQ. V was pared by 4 bases and J by 5 bases, with 6 bases of the junction left unmatched. The CDR3 loop is CASSRGQGFHEQYF. The CDR3 DNA reads TGCGCCAGCAGCAGGGGACAGGGGTTCCACGAGCAGTACTTC.

The chain employs TRBV9 and TRBJ2-5; D uncertain. Germline CDR1 SGDLS, CDR2 YYNGEE. Deletions cut 0 bases from V and 5 bases from J, with 8 bases between. The CDR3 sequence is 13 residues long. CDR3 region: CASSVDTQETQYF. The CDR3 DNA follows: TGTGCCAGCAGCGTAGACACCCAGGAGACCCAGTACTTC.

This chain joins TRBV20-1 and TRBJ1-2; possibly TRBD1 for D (5 bases). The CDR3 extends over 17 amino acids. Germline-derived CDR1 and CDR2 are DFQATT and SNEGSKA (reference sequence). V dropped 1 base and J dropped 2 bases, with 20 bases sitting between them. The CDR3 bases are TGCAGTGCTAGAGGGGGTCAGGTTGGGACGGCGAACTATGGCTACACCTTC. It encodes CSARGGQVGTANYGYTF.

The chain is built from TRBV7-3 and TRBJ2-3; 8 bases agree with TRBD1. Germline CDR1 reads SGHTA; CDR2 reads FQGTGA. CDR3 size: 13 residues. V gave up 5 bases and J gave up 7 bases; unmatched junction bases: 5. CDR3 loop: CASSQDRVHTQYF. The CDR3 bases are TGTGCCAGCAGCCAGGACAGGGTACATACGCAGTATTTT.

This clonotype was seen only a few times. J is TRBJ1-5 and V is TRBV20-1, with D possibly matching TRBD1 (5 bases). The V gene lost 6 bases and the J gene lost 4 bases, with 10 bases spanning the gap. The germline V gene encodes CDR1 DFQATT and CDR2 SNEGSKA (reference sequence). CDR3 length: 12 amino acids. Here the CDR3 DNA reads TGCAGTGCCCGACAGCCGAATCAGCCCCAGCATTTT. Its protein is CSARQPNQPQHF.

The chain carries TRBV7-2 and TRBJ2-7; the D is unclear. V dropped 5 bases and J dropped 1 base, with 12 bases sitting between them. Germline CDR1 SGHTA, CDR2 FQGNSA. The CDR3 contains 14 residues. The chain's CDR3 is CASSPVSSSYEQYF. The CDR3 bases are TGTGCCAGCAGCCCGGTTAGTTCATCCTACGAGCAGTACTTC.

This clonotype was counted only a few times. For the CDR3, the DNA is TGTGCCAGCAGCCAACGCGGTGGGAACACTGAAGCTTTCTTT. This translates into CASSQRGGNTEAFF. The chain has TRBV14 and TRBJ1-1, with D unresolved. V was cut by 2 bases and J by 1 base, with 8 bases left in between. From germline, CDR1 is SGHDN and CDR2 FVKESK. The CDR3 is 14 amino acids.

This clonotype was observed a handful of times. The gene calls are TRBV7-7 and TRBJ2-3; D uncertain. The germline CDR1 and CDR2 sequences are SSHAT and FNYEAQ (reference sequence). V was trimmed by 2 bases and J by 2 bases, leaving 8 bases between them. The CDR3 has 14 residues. Here the CDR3 DNA reads TGTGCCAGCAGCTTACTAGGAGTCACAGATACGCAGTATTTT. It encodes CASSLLGVTDTQYF.

The J gene is TRBJ1-5, the V gene TRBV19, with D unresolved. V gave up 8 bases and J gave up 8 bases, with 13 bases separating them. The CDR3 has 12 amino acids. CDR1 LNHDA and CDR2 SQIVND come from the germline V gene (reference sequence). CDR3: CASRGPREPQHF. Here the CDR3 DNA reads TGTGCCAGTCGTGGGCCGCGGGAGCCCCAGCATTTT. The whole variable domain, remainder taken from reference TRBV19 and TRBJ1-5, is DGGITQSPKYLFRKEGQNVTLSCEQNLNHDAMYWYRQDPGQGLRLIYYSQIVNDFQKGDIAEGYSVSREKKESFPLTVTSAQKNPTAFYLCASRGPREPQHFGDGTRLSIL.

This sequence joins TRBV19 and TRBJ2-1, with D possibly TRBD2 on 6 matching bases. The CDR3 runs to 14 residues. The V end lost 7 bases, the J end lost 3 bases, and 13 bases lay between the germline ends. Germline loops: CDR1 LNHDA, CDR2 SQIVND (reference sequence). CDR3 DNA sequence: TGTGCCAGTAACCCCGGGAGCAACTACAATGAGCAGTTCTTC. Translating it yields CASNPGSNYNEQFF.

This clonotype showed up many times. The chain recombines TRBV15 with TRBJ2-1; D not resolved. CDR1 and CDR2 from the germline V gene are LNHNV and YYDKDF (reference sequence). The CDR3 has 12 residues. Trimming stripped 0 bases from V and 7 bases from J, with 4 bases between. The CDR3 reads CATSREANEQFF. The CDR3 DNA follows: TGTGCCACCAGCAGAGAAGCGAATGAGCAGTTCTTC.

This chain links TRBV14 with TRBJ1-1; D gene ambiguous. V was trimmed by 2 bases and J by 11 bases, leaving 12 bases between them. Germline V gene sequence: CDR1 SGHDN, CDR2 FVKESK. The CDR3 is made up of 12 amino acids. As DNA, the CDR3 is TGTGCCAGCAGCCAATCCGTACAGCCGGCTTTCTTT. Translated: CASSQSVQPAFF.

This clonotype was counted many times. The rearrangement joins TRBV24-1 to TRBJ2-1; 13 bases map to TRBD2. Germline V lookup: CDR1 KGHDR, CDR2 SFDVKD. J was trimmed by 5 bases and V by 1 base; bases with no gene match: 1. There are 16 residues in the CDR3. CDR3 amino acids: CATSDFGTSGDNEQFF. The CDR3 nucleotides read TGTGCCACCAGTGATTTTGGGACTAGCGGGGACAATGAGCAGTTCTTC.